This TCR beta chain is drawn from a study of response to subunit inactivated influenza vaccine. MiXCR, applied by TCRdb to the RT-PCR reads, yields one record per CDR3 protein. Of approximately 520,000 distinct CDR3 sequences listed, around 25% are singletons. This clonotype has only a few counts. The germline V gene encodes CDR1 SNHLY and CDR2 FYNNEI. The CDR3 is 12 amino acids. V dropped 8 bases and J dropped 2 bases, with 10 bases sitting between them. The receptor's source is a man between 50 and 59 years old who received an inactivated influenza vaccine. Sequenced material: CD4+ T cells sorted from PBMCs, taken 4 to 6 days after vaccination. The genes are TRBV2 and TRBJ2-7, with D uncertain. CDR3 protein: CASYTIAYEQYF. The DNA of the CDR3 is TGTGCCAGCTACACTATAGCCTACGAGCAGTACTTC.